This entry concerns a single T cell receptor (beta chain). The data originate from a study of blood T cell repertoires in COVID-19. The overall study: Material from acute and convalescent COVID-19 was sourced from the United States, Italy and Spain.

CDR1 and CDR2 (germline): MNHEY, SMNVEV (reference sequence). V gave up 6 bases and J gave up 0 bases; unmatched junction bases: 9. The CDR3 runs 16 residues. Measured with immunoSEQ multiplex PCR; TCRdb has only the in-frame clones, and not every one. The table lists roughly 250,000 clones, around 85% of them singletons. V is TRBV27 and J is TRBJ1-1; 8 bases align to TRBD1. This clonotype was obtained from a woman in her thirties or forties with active or convalescent COVID-19. The sequenced sample consisted of peripheral blood. The CDR3 region is CASRLTGGRVNTEAFF. The DNA for the CDR3 is TGTGCCAGCAGATTAACAGGGGGGAGGGTGAACACTGAAGCTTTCTTT.